This T cell receptor beta chain stems from a study of T cells after yellow fever vaccination. Study overall: Where fractions had low cell numbers, libraries were prepared from them with the SMART-Seq v4 Ultra Low Input RNA kit.

Trimming cost V 0 bases and J 7 bases, with 3 bases left between them. Germline lookup yields CDR1 LNHNV and CDR2 YYDKDF (reference sequence). There are 12 residues in the CDR3. The sample holds many counts of this clonotype. MiXCR was run by TCRdb on the 5' RACE reads, yielding one entry per CDR3 protein. The repertoire holds some 400,000 distinct CDR3 sequences, with more than 5.5% as singletons. Specimen: PBMCs, collected 5 days after the yellow fever booster vaccination. The sequence was collected from a man younger than 40 who received the YFV17D yellow fever vaccine. The chain combines TRBV15 with TRBJ2-2; D not resolved. This CDR3 is CATSRDFGELFF. DNA for the CDR3: TGTGCCACCAGCAGAGATTTCGGGGAGCTGTTTTTT.